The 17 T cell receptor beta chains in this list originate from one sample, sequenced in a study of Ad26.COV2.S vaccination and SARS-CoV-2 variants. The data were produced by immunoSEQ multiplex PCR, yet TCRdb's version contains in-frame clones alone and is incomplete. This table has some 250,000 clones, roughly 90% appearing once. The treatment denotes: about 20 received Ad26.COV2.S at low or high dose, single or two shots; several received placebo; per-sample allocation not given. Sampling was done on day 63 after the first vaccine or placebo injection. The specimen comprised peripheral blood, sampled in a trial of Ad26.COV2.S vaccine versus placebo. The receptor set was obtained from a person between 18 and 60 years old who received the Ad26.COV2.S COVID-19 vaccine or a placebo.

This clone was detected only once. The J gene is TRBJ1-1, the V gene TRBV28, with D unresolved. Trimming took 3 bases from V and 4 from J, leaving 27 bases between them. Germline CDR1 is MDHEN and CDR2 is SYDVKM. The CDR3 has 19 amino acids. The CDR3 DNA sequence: TGTGCCAGCAGTTTTAGCTCGGTCTCCGTGGTGGGTTCTTCCACTGAAGCTTTCTTT. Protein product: CASSFSSVSVVGSSTEAFF.

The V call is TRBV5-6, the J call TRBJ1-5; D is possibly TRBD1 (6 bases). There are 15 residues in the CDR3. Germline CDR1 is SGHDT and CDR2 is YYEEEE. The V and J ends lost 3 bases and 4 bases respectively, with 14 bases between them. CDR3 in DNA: TGTGCCAGCAGCTCCCAGGACAGAAAAAATCAGCCCCAGCATTTT. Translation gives CASSSQDRKNQPQHF.

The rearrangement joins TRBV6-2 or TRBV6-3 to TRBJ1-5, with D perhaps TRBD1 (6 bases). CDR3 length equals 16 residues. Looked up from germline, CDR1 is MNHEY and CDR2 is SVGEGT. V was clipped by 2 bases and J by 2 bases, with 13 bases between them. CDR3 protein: CASSYMIGGGNQPQHF. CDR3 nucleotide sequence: TGTGCCAGCAGTTACATGATTGGGGGCGGCAATCAGCCCCAGCATTTT.

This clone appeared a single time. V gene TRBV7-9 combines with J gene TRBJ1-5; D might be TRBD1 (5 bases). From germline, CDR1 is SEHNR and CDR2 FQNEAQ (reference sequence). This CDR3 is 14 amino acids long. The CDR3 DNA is TGTGCGATCGGGACGGGATATAGCAATCAGCCCCAGCATTTT. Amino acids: CAIGTGYSNQPQHF.

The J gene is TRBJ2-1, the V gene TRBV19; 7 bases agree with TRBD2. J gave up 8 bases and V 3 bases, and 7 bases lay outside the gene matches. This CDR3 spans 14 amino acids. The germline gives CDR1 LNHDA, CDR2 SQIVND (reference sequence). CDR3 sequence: CASSIPRRGDEQFF. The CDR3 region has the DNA TGTGCCAGTAGTATCCCTCGTCGGGGGGATGAGCAGTTCTTC. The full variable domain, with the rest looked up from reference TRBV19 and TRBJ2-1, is DGGITQSPKYLFRKEGQNVTLSCEQNLNHDAMYWYRQDPGQGLRLIYYSQIVNDFQKGDIAEGYSVSREKKESFPLTVTSAQKNPTAFYLCASSIPRRGDEQFFGPGTRLTVL.

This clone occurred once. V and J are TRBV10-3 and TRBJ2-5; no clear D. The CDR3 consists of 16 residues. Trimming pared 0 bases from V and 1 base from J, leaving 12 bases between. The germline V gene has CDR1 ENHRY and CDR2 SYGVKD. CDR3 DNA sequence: TGTGCCATCAGTGAGTCTGTTGGGCTAGTCCAAGAGACCCAGTACTTC. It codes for CAISESVGLVQETQYF.

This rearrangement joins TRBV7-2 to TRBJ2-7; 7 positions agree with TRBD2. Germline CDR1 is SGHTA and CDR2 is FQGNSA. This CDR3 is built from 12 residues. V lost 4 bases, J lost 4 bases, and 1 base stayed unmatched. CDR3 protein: CASSSAGYEQYF. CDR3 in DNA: TGTGCCAGCAGCTCAGCGGGGTACGAGCAGTACTTC. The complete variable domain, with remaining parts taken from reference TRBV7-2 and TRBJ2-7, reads GAGVSQSPSNKVTEKGKDVELRCDPISGHTALYWYRQSLGQGLEFLIYFQGNSAPDKSGLPSDRFSAERTGGSVSTLTIQRTQQEDSAVYLCASSSAGYEQYFGPGTRLTVT.

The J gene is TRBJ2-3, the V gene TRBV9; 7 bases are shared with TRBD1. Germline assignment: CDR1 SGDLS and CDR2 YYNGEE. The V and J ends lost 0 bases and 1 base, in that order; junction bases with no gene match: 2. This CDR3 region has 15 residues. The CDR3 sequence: CASSVVGQGTDTQYF. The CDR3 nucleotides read TGTGCCAGCAGCGTAGTAGGACAGGGCACAGATACGCAGTATTTT.

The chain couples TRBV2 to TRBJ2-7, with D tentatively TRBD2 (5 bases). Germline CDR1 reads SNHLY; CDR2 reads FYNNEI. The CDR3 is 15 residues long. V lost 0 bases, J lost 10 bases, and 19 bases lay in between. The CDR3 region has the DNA TGTGCCAGCAGTGAAGCGACCAGTACGAGCGGCGAACAGTACTTC. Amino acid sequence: CASSEATSTSGEQYF.

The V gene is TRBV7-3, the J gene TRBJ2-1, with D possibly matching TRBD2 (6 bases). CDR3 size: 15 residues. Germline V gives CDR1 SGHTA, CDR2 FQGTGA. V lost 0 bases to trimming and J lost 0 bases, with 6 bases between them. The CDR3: CASSLTGGSYNEQFF. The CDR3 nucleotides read TGTGCCAGCAGCTTAACGGGGGGCTCCTACAATGAGCAGTTCTTC.

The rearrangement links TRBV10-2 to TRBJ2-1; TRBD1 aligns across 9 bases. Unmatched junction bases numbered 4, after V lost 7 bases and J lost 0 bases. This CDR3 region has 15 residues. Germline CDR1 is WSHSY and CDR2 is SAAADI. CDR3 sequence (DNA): TGCGCCAGCACCCCGGACAGGGGCTCCTACAATGAGCAGTTCTTC. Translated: CASTPDRGSYNEQFF.

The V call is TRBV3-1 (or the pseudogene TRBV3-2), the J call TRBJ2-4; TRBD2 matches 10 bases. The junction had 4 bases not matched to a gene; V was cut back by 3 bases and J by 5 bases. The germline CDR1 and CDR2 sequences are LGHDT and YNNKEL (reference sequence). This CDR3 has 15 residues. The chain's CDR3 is CASSHSSGGQNIQYF. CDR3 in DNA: TGTGCCAGCAGCCACTCTAGCGGGGGACAAAACATTCAGTACTTC.

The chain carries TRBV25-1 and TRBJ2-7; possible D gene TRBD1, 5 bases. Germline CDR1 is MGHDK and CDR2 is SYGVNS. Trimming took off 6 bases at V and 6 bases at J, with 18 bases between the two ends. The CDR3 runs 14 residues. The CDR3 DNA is TGTGCCAGCAGGGACAATCCCCATCCCGGCGAGCAGTACTTC. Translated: CASRDNPHPGEQYF.

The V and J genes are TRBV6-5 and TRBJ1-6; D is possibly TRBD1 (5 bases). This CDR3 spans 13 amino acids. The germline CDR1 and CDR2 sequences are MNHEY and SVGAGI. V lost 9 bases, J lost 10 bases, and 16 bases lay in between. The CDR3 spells CASRRIGASPLHF. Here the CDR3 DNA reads TGTGCCAGTAGGAGGATCGGGGCCTCACCCCTCCACTTT.

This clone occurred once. This chain's CDR3 is CASSRPEGGEQYF. For the CDR3, the DNA is TGTGCCAGCAGCCGCCCCGAGGGGGGGGAGCAGTACTTC. This rearrangement joins TRBV3-1 (or the pseudogene TRBV3-2) to TRBJ2-7, with a weak D call TRBD2 (7 bases). Trimming shortened V by 4 bases and J by 7 bases, and 14 bases separated the two germline ends. Germline V gives CDR1 LGHDT, CDR2 YNNKEL (reference sequence). The CDR3 extends over 13 amino acids.

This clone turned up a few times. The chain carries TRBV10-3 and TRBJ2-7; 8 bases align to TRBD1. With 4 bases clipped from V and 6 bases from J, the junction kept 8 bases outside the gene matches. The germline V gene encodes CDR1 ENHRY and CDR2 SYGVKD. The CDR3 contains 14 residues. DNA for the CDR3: TGTGCCATCAGTGTTCCCAGGGGGCAGGGCGAGCAGTACTTC. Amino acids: CAISVPRGQGEQYF.

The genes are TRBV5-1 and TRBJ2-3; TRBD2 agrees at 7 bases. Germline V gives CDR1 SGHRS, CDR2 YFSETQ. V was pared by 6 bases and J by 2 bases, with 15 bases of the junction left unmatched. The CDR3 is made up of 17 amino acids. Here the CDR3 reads CASNQFGGGAATDTQYF. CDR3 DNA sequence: TGCGCCAGCAACCAGTTCGGGGGAGGGGCTGCCACAGATACGCAGTATTTT.